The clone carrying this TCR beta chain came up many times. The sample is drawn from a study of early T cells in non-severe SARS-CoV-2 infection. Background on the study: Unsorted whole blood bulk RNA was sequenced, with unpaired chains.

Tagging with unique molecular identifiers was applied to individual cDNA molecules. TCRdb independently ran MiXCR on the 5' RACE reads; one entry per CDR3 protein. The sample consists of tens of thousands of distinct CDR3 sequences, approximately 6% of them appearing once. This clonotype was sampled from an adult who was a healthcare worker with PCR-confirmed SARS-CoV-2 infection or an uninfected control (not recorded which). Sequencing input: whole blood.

The CDR3 bases are TGCGCCAGCAGTGAGTCCCCAGTTCAGTACGTC. This encodes CASSESPVQYV. The gene calls are TRBV10-2 and TRBJ2-7; D remains ambiguous. Per the germline V gene, CDR1 is WSHSY and CDR2 is SAAADI. The CDR3 extends over 11 amino acids. Trimming left V 0 bases short and J 10 bases short, with 7 bases between.